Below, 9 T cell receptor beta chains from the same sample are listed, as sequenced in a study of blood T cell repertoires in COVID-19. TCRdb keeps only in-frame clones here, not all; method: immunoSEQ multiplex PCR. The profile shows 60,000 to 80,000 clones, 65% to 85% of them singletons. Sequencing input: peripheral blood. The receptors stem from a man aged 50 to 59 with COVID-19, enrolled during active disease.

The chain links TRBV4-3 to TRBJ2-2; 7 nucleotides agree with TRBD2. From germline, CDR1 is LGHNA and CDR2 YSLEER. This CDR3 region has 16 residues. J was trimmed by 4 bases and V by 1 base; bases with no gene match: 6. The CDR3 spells CASSQVISGFTGELFF. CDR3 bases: TGCGCCAGCAGCCAAGTTATTAGCGGGTTCACCGGGGAGCTGTTTTTT.

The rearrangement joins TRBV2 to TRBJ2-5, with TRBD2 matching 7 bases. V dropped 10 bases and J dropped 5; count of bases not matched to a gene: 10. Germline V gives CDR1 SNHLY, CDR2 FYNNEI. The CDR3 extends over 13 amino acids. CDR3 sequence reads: CATQRDASETQYF. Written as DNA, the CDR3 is TGTGCCACCCAGCGGGATGCGAGCGAGACCCAGTACTTC.

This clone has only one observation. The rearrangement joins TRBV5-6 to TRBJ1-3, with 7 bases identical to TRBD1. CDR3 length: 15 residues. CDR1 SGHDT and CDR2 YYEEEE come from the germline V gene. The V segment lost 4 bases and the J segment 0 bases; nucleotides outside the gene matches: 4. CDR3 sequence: CASSGDRASGNTIYF. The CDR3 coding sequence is TGTGCCAGCAGCGGGGACAGAGCCTCTGGAAACACCATATATTTT.

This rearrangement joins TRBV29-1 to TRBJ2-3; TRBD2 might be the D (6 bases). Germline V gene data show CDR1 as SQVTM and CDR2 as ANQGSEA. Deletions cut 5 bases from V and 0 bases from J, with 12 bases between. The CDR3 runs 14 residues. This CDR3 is CSVWDGTSTDTQYF. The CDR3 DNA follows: TGCAGCGTTTGGGATGGGACTAGCACAGATACGCAGTATTTT.

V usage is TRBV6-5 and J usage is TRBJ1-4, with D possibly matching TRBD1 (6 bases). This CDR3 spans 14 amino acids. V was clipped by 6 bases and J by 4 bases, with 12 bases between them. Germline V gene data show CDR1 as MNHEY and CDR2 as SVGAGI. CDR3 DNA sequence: TGTGCCAGCAGCTACGGACAGTTTAATGAAAAACTGTTTTTT. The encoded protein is CASSYGQFNEKLFF.

DNA for the CDR3: TGCGCCAGCAGGCAGGGTGCTAGCACAGATACGCAGTATTTT. Encoded protein: CASRQGASTDTQYF. The chain is built from TRBV5-1 and TRBJ2-3; D might be TRBD1 (5 bases). Per the germline V gene, CDR1 is SGHRS and CDR2 is YFSETQ. Trimming took 5 bases from V and 0 from J, leaving 10 bases between them. The CDR3 has 14 residues.

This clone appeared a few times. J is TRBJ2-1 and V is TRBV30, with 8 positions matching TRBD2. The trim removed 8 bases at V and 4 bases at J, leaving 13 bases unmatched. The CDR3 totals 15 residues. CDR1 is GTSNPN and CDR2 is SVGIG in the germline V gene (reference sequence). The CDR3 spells CARDGRGVEYNEQFF. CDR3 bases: TGTGCCCGCGACGGGAGGGGGGTGGAGTACAATGAGCAGTTCTTC.

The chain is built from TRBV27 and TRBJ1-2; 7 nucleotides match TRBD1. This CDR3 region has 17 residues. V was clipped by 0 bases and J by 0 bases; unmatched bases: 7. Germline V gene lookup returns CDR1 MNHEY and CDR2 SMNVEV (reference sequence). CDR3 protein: CASSLSGRGEANYGYTF. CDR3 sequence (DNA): TGTGCCAGCAGTTTATCTGGCAGGGGGGAAGCTAACTATGGCTACACCTTC.

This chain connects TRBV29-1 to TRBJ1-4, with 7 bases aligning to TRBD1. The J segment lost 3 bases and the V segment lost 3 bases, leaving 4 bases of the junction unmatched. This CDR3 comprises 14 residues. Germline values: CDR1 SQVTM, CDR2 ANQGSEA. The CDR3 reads CSVDMGQSNEKLFF. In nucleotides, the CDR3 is TGCAGCGTTGATATGGGACAGTCTAATGAAAAACTGTTTTTT.